These 10 T cell receptor beta chains were all obtained from the same sample, sequenced in a study of T cell responses to AZD1222 COVID-19 vaccine (dated by TCRdb to the early 2020s). The library was obtained by the immunoSEQ multiplex PCR assay. Imported from immuneACCESS, the table was reduced by TCRdb to in-frame sequences with V and J called. These copies leave out some clones; in studies compared against another copy, an unresolved V gene accounts for under half, and the cause of the remainder is not known. The table for this sample lists fewer than 150,000 clones; around 88% of them were counted only once. The top ten hold 4% to 6% of the sample. According to the study, the label for this sample's time point signals: baseline before first vaccination. The specimen comprised peripheral blood, sampled on day 0 of AZD1222 vaccination. These receptor sequences come from an adult in good health.

This clone was detected once. The CDR3 region is CASSLEGQNNEQFF. In DNA form, the CDR3 reads TGTGCCAGCAGCTTAGAGGGACAAAACAATGAGCAGTTCTTC. This chain connects TRBV7-3 to TRBJ2-1, with D maybe TRBD1 (6 bases). The CDR3 totals 14 residues. V lost 2 bases and J 5 bases, leaving 10 bases between the germline ends. Germline V gene data show CDR1 as SGHTA and CDR2 as FQGTGA. Full variable domain (missing parts from reference TRBV7-3 and TRBJ2-1): GAGVSQTPSNKVTEKGKYVELRCDPISGHTALYWYRQSLGQGPEFLIYFQGTGAADDSGLPNDRFFAVRPEGSVSTLKIQRTERGDSAVYLCASSLEGQNNEQFFGPGTRLTVL.

With regard to this clone: In the same sample, other DNA sequences code for this CDR3. J is TRBJ1-2 and V is TRBV2; D is ambiguous. The CDR3 has 13 amino acids. The V end lost 6 bases, the J end lost 2 bases, and 10 bases lay between the germline ends. The germline V gene has CDR1 SNHLY and CDR2 FYNNEI. The DNA of the CDR3 is TGTGCCAGCAGCCCCCAGGTCAACTATGGCTACACCTTC. Its translation: CASSPQVNYGYTF. Combining the CDR3 with reference TRBV2 and TRBJ1-2 gives the whole variable domain EPEVTQTPSHQVTQMGQEVILRCVPISNHLYFYWYRQILGQKVEFLVSFYNNEISEKSEIFDDQFSVERPDGSNFTLKIRSTKLEDSAMYFCASSPQVNYGYTFGSGTRLTVV.

This chain joins TRBV11-2 and TRBJ1-2; 8 bases agree with TRBD1. The CDR3 runs 15 residues. Germline CDR1 is SGHAT and CDR2 is FQNNGV. V lost 5 bases and J lost 1; bases outside the gene matches: 6. This chain's CDR3 is CASSTTGQVNYGYTF. In DNA, the CDR3 is TGTGCCAGCAGCACCACGGGACAGGTTAACTATGGCTACACCTTC.

The chain is built from TRBV5-4 and TRBJ2-1; 9 bases align to TRBD1. V lost 4 bases, J lost 6 bases, and 2 bases stayed unmatched. The CDR3 spans 13 residues. Germline assignment: CDR1 SGHNT and CDR2 YYREEE (reference sequence). The CDR3 DNA is TGTGCCAGCAGCACGGACAGGGGCAATGAGCAGTTCTTC. Its translation is CASSTDRGNEQFF.

This rearrangement joins TRBV28 to TRBJ1-2; TRBD1 matches at 8 bases. The CDR3 is made up of 12 amino acids. V was pared by 6 bases and J by 7 bases, with 4 bases of the junction left unmatched. Germline CDR1 and CDR2: MDHEN and SYDVKM. The CDR3 region has the DNA TGTGCCAGCAGACGGACAGGGTTTGGCTACACCTTC. This sequence encodes CASRRTGFGYTF.

This clone was recorded a few times. The chain couples TRBV6-1 to TRBJ1-2; a weak D match, TRBD1 (6 bases). The germline CDR1 and CDR2 sequences are MNHNS and SASEGT. The CDR3 loop spans 13 amino acids. The V end was cut by 3 bases, the J end by 10 bases, with 15 bases between. The CDR3 is CASSDRGLLSYTF. Written as DNA, the CDR3 is TGTGCCAGCAGTGATCGGGGGCTCCTCTCCTACACCTTC.

For this clone: One end of the junction is discordant with germline, which a read error may explain. This rearrangement joins TRBV5-5 to TRBJ2-1; TRBD2 matches 7 bases. The CDR3 runs to 16 residues. Germline V gene sequence: CDR1 SGHKS, CDR2 YYEKEE (reference sequence). The CDR3 coding sequence is TGTGCCGGCAGCCCGACCCTAGCGGTCTCCTACAATGAGCAGTTCTTC. Amino acid sequence: CAGSPTLAVSYNEQFF. Drawing the rest from reference TRBV5-5 and TRBJ2-1, the complete variable domain is DAGVTQSPTHLIKTRGQQVTLRCSPISGHKSVSWYQQVLGQGPQFIFQYYEKEERGRGNFPDRFSARQFPNYSSELNVNALLLGDSALYLCAGSPTLAVSYNEQFFGPGTRLTVL.

The chain uses TRBV6-5 and TRBJ1-6; D is unresolved. Trimming shortened V by 2 bases and J by 6 bases, and 14 bases separated the two germline ends. The CDR3 length is 16 residues. Germline values: CDR1 MNHEY, CDR2 SVGAGI. The CDR3 spells CASSYLAASGNSPLHF. CDR3 DNA sequence: TGTGCCAGCAGTTACCTTGCCGCCAGCGGTAATTCACCCCTCCACTTT.

This clone was found once. V gene TRBV4-2 combines with J gene TRBJ2-5, with D perhaps assigned TRBD1 or TRBD2 (5 bases each). Trimming stripped 1 base from V and 5 bases from J, with 17 bases between. The CDR3 extends over 16 amino acids. Germline V gene sequence: CDR1 LGHNA, CDR2 YNFKEQ. The CDR3 is CASSQGSGAREETQYF. In DNA form, the CDR3 reads TGTGCCAGCAGCCAAGGTTCAGGTGCCAGGGAGGAGACCCAGTACTTC.

The chain recombines TRBV6-1 with TRBJ2-2, with D possibly being TRBD1 or TRBD2 (5 bases each). Trimming shortened V by 10 bases and J by 6 bases, and 12 bases separated the two germline ends. This CDR3 comprises 12 residues. Germline CDR1 MNHNS, CDR2 SASEGT. This chain's CDR3 is CATRRDPGELFF. CDR3 sequence (DNA): TGTGCCACCAGAAGGGACCCCGGGGAGCTGTTTTTT.